This T cell receptor beta chain comes out of a study of blood T cell repertoires in COVID-19. Study overall: The United States, Italy and Spain were the sources of the acute and convalescent COVID-19 samples. PBMCs, B-cell-depleted T cells, or T cells provided the cDNA or gDNA that made up the material.

Authors' methods: Amplification of reference gene primers was used by the study to estimate nucleated cell counts. Generated by immunoSEQ multiplex PCR, the TCRdb table keeps only in-frame clones and is missing some. For V, J and clone size, that table is used; D and trimming come from the DNA. The profile covers 250,000 to 400,000 clones, with around 90% appearing a single time and 1% taken by the ten largest. Trimming cost V 5 bases and J 6 bases, with 10 bases left between them. Germline V gene lookup returns CDR1 SGHVS and CDR2 FQNEAQ. The CDR3 spans 12 residues. This chain uses TRBV7-8 with TRBJ1-2, with no clear D. The source is a middle-aged man with active or convalescent COVID-19. Sample: peripheral blood. CDR3 sequence: CASSPYGDGYTF. In DNA, the CDR3 is TGTGCCAGCAGCCCTTACGGGGATGGCTACACCTTC.